Listed below are T cell receptor beta chains from one sample, sequenced in a study of blood T cell repertoires in COVID-19. Using immunoSEQ multiplex PCR, the repertoire was profiled, and TCRdb retains in-frame clones only, with some absent. The sample has around 300,000 clones, about nine tenths seen once. Sequenced: peripheral blood. The receptors derive from a middle-aged man with acute or convalescent COVID-19. The CDR3 runs from the conserved cysteine through the conserved F or W. The D gene is left open where the match is weak. Some rows have no size entry. The others give once, few or many, or a class for an expanded clone.

TRBD1,TRBV6-5,NA,TRBJ1-1,CASSPFGTGTEAFF,TGTGCCAGCAGTCCCTTTGGGACAGGGACTGAAGCTTTCTTT
NA,TRBV24-1,NA,TRBJ1-2,CATSALAKTDRGGYTF,TGTGCCACCAGTGCCCTCGCCAAGACTGACCGCGGTGGCTACACCTTC
NA,TRBV7-3,NA,TRBJ2-1,CASSSGTENEQFF,TGTGCCAGCAGCTCCGGGACTGAGAATGAGCAGTTCTTC
TRBD1,TRBV5-1,NA,TRBJ1-1,CASSPGTVEAFF,TGCGCCAGCAGCCCCGGGACAGTTGAAGCTTTCTTT
NA,TRBV5-5,NA,TRBJ2-6,CASSSISSGANVLTF,TGTGCCAGCAGCTCGATCAGCTCTGGGGCCAACGTCCTGACTTTC
NA,TRBV14,NA,TRBJ2-3,CASSQGRGREYF,TGTGCCAGCAGCCAAGGAAGGGGGAGGGAGTATTTT
TRBD2,TRBV27,NA,TRBJ2-3,CASSLGTSSTDTQYF,TGTGCCAGCAGTTTAGGGACTAGCAGCACAGATACGCAGTATTTT
NA,TRBV7-9,once,TRBJ1-6,CASRPTGQQSPLHF,TGTGCCAGCAGGCCAACAGGGCAGCAATCGCCCCTCCACTTT
NA,TRBV27,NA,TRBJ1-2,CASSLAGTNYGYTF,TGTGCCAGCAGTTTGGCAGGGACTAACTATGGCTACACCTTC
TRBD1,TRBV7-2,NA,TRBJ2-7,CASSRDRASYEQYF,TGTGCCAGCAGCCGGGACAGGGCCTCCTACGAGCAGTACTTC
NA,TRBV7-9,NA,TRBJ1-3,CASRSSGNTIYF,TGTGCCAGCAGGTCTTCTGGAAACACCATATATTTT
NA,TRBV19,NA,TRBJ2-1,CASSIGGRPFYNEQFF,TGTGCCAGTAGTATAGGGGGCAGGCCATTTTACAATGAGCAGTTCTTC
NA,TRBV27,NA,TRBJ1-2,CASSFPKGIMTF,TGTGCCAGCAGTTTTCCCAAGGGGATTATGACCTTC
TRBD1,TRBV27,NA,TRBJ1-2,CASSLFVGQGGPFYGYTF,TGTGCCAGCAGTTTATTTGTGGGACAGGGCGGCCCCTTCTATGGCTACACCTTC
TRBD1,TRBV6-6,NA,TRBJ2-7,CASSRPRDRGYEQYF,TGTGCCAGCAGTCGCCCCCGGGACAGGGGTTACGAGCAGTACTTC
NA,TRBV19,NA,TRBJ1-3,CASSIRLDSGNTIYF,TGTGCCAGTAGTATCCGACTGGACAGCGGAAACACCATATATTTT
TRBD1,TRBV25-1,NA,TRBJ1-2,CASSESGQGSNYGYTF,TGTGCCAGCAGTGAATCGGGACAGGGATCTAACTATGGCTACACCTTC
TRBD1,TRBV18,NA,TRBJ1-5,CASTYDRDSNQPQHF,TGTGCCAGCACCTACGACAGGGATAGCAATCAGCCCCAGCATTTT
TRBD1,TRBV23-1,NA,TRBJ1-2,CASSGDRGLDYGYTF,TGCGCCAGCAGCGGGGACAGGGGGCTTGACTATGGCTACACCTTC
TRBD1,TRBV6-6,NA,TRBJ2-4,CASNSGQGEDIQYF,TGTGCCAGCAATTCAGGACAGGGGGAGGACATTCAGTACTTC
NA,TRBV5-1,once,TRBJ2-3,CASSLGGVDTQYF,TGCGCCAGCAGCTTAGGCGGGGTTGATACGCAGTATTTT
NA,TRBV5-1,NA,TRBJ2-2,CASRLNGELFF,TGCGCCAGCAGGCTAAACGGGGAGCTGTTTTTT
TRBD1,TRBV7-9,NA,TRBJ1-1,CASSTGQGLEAFF,TGTGCCAGCAGCACGGGACAGGGTTTAGAGGCTTTCTTT
TRBD1,TRBV7-3,NA,TRBJ2-7,CASSLGQGIPEQYF,TGTGCCAGCAGCCTCGGACAGGGGATCCCCGAGCAGTACTTC
TRBD1,TRBV14,NA,TRBJ2-7,CASSQRTGLPSYEQYF,TGTGCCAGCAGCCAAAGGACAGGGCTCCCCTCCTACGAGCAGTACTTC
TRBD1,TRBV19,NA,TRBJ1-4,CASRKPGQVNEKLFF,TGTGCCAGTAGGAAACCGGGACAGGTTAATGAAAAACTGTTTTTT
NA,TRBV19,once,TRBJ2-7,CASSSQGGEQYF,TGTGCCAGTAGTTCACAGGGCGGCGAGCAGTACTTC
TRBD1,TRBV2,NA,TRBJ2-2,CARGTRDRDTGELFF,TGTGCCAGGGGGACCCGGGACAGAGACACCGGGGAGCTGTTTTTT
TRBD1,TRBV7-9,NA,TRBJ2-3,CASSLGPGGADTQYF,TGTGCCAGCAGCTTGGGCCCAGGGGGCGCAGATACGCAGTATTTT
NA,TRBV6-2/TRBV6-3,few,TRBJ1-2,CASSYVTGYGYTF,TGTGCCAGCAGTTACGTGACAGGCTATGGCTACACCTTC
NA,TRBV6-5,NA,TRBJ1-2,CASTEGRSRFYGYTF,TGTGCCAGCACCGAGGGGAGGAGCCGATTCTATGGCTACACCTTC
TRBD2,TRBV29-1,once,TRBJ2-7,CSVSSGGFSYEQYF,TGCAGCGTTTCGTCGGGGGGATTTTCCTACGAGCAGTACTTC
NA,TRBV4-1,NA,TRBJ1-2,CASSQDINREGGYTF,TGCGCCAGCAGCCAAGACATCAACCGGGAGGGTGGCTACACCTTC
TRBD1,TRBV4-1,few,TRBJ2-1,CASSQAGGAYNEQFF,TGCGCCAGCAGCCAGGCAGGGGGCGCCTACAATGAGCAGTTCTTC
NA,TRBV11-2,NA,TRBJ1-1,CASSRHLRGALNTEAFF,TGTGCCAGCAGCCGCCATCTCCGGGGGGCCCTGAACACTGAAGCTTTCTTT
TRBD2,TRBV29-1,once,TRBJ2-1,CSVALTSGGWDEQFF,TGCAGCGTTGCCCTCACTAGCGGGGGGTGGGATGAGCAGTTCTTC
NA,TRBV2,NA,TRBJ1-1,CASISGQGTHRGTEAFF,TGTGCCAGCATCTCTGGCCAAGGGACTCACCGAGGCACTGAAGCTTTCTTT
NA,TRBV9,NA,TRBJ2-5,CASSVEGQEGAQYF,TGTGCCAGCAGCGTAGAGGGCCAGGAAGGGGCCCAGTACTTC
NA,TRBV3-1/TRBV3-2,NA,TRBJ2-5,CASSQVQTLQETQYF,TGTGCCAGCAGCCAAGTTCAGACTCTCCAAGAGACCCAGTACTTC
TRBD1,TRBV4-1,NA,TRBJ2-7,CASSQVGTGVYEQYF,TGCGCCAGCAGCCAAGTCGGGACAGGGGTCTACGAGCAGTACTTC
TRBD1,TRBV11-2,NA,TRBJ2-3,CASSLLAGTGLVLPDTQYF,TGTGCCAGCAGCTTACTCGCCGGGACAGGGTTAGTTTTGCCAGATACGCAGTATTTT
NA,TRBV5-1,NA,TRBJ1-2,CASSLGAGRPNGYTF,TGCGCCAGCAGCTTAGGTGCAGGGAGGCCTAACGGCTACACCTTC
TRBD2,TRBV7-9,few,TRBJ2-2,CALRGGTGELFF,TGTGCCCTTCGGGGGGGCACCGGGGAGCTGTTTTTT
NA,TRBV11-2,NA,TRBJ1-2,CASSLAKTGGAHLYGYTF,TGTGCCAGCAGCTTAGCCAAAACGGGGGGGGCCCACCTCTATGGCTACACCTTC
NA,TRBV5-6,NA,TRBJ1-3,CASSLVEPSGNTIYF,TGTGCCAGCAGCTTGGTAGAACCCTCTGGAAACACCATATATTTT
TRBD1,TRBV20-1,NA,TRBJ2-7,CSAGTGPEQYF,TGCAGTGCTGGGACAGGTCCCGAGCAGTACTTC